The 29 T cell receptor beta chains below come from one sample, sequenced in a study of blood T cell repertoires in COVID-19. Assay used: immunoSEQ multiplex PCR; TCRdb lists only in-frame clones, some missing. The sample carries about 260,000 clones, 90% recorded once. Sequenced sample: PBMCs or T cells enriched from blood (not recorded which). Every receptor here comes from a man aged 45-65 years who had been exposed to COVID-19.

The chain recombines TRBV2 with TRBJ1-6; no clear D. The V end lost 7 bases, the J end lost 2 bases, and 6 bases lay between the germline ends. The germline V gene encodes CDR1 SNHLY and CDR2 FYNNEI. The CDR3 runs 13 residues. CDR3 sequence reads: CASTGTYNSPLHF. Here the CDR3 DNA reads TGTGCCAGCACGGGGACCTATAATTCACCCCTCCACTTT.

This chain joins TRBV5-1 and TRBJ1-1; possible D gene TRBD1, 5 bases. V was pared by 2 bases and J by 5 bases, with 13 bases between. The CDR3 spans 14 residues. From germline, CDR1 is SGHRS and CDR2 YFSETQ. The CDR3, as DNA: TGCGCCAGCAGCTTTTTTGGGGGAGGAACTGAAGCTTTCTTT. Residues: CASSFFGGGTEAFF.

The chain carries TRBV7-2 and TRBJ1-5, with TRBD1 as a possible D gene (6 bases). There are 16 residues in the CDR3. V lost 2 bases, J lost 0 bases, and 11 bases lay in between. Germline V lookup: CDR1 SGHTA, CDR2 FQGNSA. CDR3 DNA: TGTGCCAGCAGCTTATACGGGGGGCCTAGCAATCAGCCCCAGCATTTT. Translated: CASSLYGGPSNQPQHF.

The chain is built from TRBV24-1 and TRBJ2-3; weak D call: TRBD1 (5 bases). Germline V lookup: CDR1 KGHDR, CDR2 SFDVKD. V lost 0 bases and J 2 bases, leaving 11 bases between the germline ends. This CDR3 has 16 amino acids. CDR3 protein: CATSDLGLGATDTQYF. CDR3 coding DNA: TGTGCCACCAGTGATTTGGGGCTTGGGGCCACAGATACGCAGTATTTT.

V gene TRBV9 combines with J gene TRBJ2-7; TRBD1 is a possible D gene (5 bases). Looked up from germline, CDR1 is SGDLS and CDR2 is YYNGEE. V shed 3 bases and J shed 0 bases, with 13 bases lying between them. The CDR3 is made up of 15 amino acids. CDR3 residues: CASSDRPTSSYEQYF. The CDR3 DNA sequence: TGTGCCAGCAGCGACAGGCCGACGAGCTCCTACGAGCAGTACTTC.

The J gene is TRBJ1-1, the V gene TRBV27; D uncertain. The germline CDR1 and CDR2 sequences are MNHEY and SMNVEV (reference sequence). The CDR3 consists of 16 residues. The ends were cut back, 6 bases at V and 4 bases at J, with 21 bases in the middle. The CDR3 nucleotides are TGTGCCAGCAGCGGTCTCTCGGCGGCAGAGGTCACTGAAGCTTTCTTT. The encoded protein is CASSGLSAAEVTEAFF.

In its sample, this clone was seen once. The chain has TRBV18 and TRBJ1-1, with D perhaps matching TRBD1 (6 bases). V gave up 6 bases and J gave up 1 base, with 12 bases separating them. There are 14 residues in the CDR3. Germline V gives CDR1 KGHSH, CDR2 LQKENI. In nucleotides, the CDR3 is TGTGCCAGCTCGAGGGGGTTTGAGAACACTGAAGCTTTCTTT. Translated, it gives CASSRGFENTEAFF.

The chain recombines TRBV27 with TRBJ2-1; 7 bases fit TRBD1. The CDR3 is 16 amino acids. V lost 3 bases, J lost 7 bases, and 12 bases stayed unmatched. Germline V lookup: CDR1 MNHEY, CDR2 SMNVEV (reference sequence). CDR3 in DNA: TGTGCCAGCAGTTTTATAGGGACAGACTCAAGGAATGAGCAGTTCTTC. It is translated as CASSFIGTDSRNEQFF.

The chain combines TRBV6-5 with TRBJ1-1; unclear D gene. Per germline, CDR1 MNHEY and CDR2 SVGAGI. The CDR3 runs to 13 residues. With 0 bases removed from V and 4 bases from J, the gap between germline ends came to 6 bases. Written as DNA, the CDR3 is TGTGCCAGCAGTTACTCTGGAGGCACTGAAGCTTTCTTT. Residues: CASSYSGGTEAFF.

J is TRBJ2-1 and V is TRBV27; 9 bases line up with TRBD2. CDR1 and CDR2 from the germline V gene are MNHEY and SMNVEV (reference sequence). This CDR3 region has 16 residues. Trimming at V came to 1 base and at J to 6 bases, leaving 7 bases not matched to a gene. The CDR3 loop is CASSLWLAGGPNEQFF. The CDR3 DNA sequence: TGTGCCAGCAGTTTATGGTTGGCGGGGGGGCCCAATGAGCAGTTCTTC.

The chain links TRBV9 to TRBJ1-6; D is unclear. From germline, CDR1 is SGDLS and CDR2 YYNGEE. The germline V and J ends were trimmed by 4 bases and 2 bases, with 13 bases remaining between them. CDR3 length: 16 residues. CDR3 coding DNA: TGTGCCAGCAGCACTTTTGTTTCACCCTATAATTCACCCCTCCACTTT. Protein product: CASSTFVSPYNSPLHF. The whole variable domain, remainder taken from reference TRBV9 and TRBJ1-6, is DSGVTQTPKHLITATGQRVTLRCSPRSGDLSVYWYQQSLDQGLQFLIQYYNGEERAKGNILERFSAQQFPDLHSELNLSSLELGDSALYFCASSTFVSPYNSPLHFGNGTRLTVT.

CDR3: CASSLAGGRLNEKLFF. The CDR3 region has the DNA TGTGCCAGCAGCTTAGCGGGGGGACGGCTTAATGAAAAACTGTTTTTT. J is TRBJ1-4 and V is TRBV7-8; D might be TRBD1 (5 bases). Germline CDR1 and CDR2: SGHVS and FQNEAQ. This CDR3 has 16 residues. V lost 0 bases and J 4 bases, leaving 12 bases between the germline ends. The full variable domain, with the rest looked up from reference TRBV7-8 and TRBJ1-4, is GAGVSQSPRYKVAKRGQDVALRCDPISGHVSLFWYQQALGQGPEFLTYFQNEAQLDKSGLPSDRFFAERPEGSVSTLKIQRTQQEDSAVYLCASSLAGGRLNEKLFFGSGTQLSVL.

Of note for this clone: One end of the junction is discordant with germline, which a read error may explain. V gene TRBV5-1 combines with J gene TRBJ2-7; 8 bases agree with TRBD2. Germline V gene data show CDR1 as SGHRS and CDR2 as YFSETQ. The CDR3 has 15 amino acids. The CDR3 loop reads CASSLGGGLSYEQYF. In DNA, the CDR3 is TGCGCCAGCAGTTTGGGCGGGGGGCTATCCTACGAGCAGTACTTC.

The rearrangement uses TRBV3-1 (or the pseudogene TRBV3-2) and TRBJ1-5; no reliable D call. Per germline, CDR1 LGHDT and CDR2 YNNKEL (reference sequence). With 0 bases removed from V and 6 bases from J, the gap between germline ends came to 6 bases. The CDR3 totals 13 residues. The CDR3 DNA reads TGTGCCAGCAGCCAAGACATTAGTCAGCCCCAGCATTTT. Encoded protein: CASSQDISQPQHF.

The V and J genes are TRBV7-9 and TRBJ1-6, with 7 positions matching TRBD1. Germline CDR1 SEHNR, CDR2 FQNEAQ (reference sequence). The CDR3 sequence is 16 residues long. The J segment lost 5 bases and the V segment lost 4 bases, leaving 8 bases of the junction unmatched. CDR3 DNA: TGTGCCAGCAGCTCGCTGGCCGGGACAGATAATTCACCCCTCCACTTT. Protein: CASSSLAGTDNSPLHF.

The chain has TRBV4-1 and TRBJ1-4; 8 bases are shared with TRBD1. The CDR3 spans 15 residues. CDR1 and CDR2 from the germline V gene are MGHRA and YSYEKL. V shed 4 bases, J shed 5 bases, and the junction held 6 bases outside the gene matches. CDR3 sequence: CASSLRTGRNEKLFF. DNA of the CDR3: TGCGCCAGCAGCCTCAGGACAGGGAGGAATGAAAAACTGTTTTTT.

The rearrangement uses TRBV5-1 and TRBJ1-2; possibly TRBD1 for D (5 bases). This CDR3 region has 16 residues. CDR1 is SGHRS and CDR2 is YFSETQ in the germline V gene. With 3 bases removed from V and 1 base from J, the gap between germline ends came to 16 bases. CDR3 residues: CASSSPREGHNYGYTF. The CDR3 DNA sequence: TGCGCCAGCAGCTCCCCCCGGGAGGGGCATAACTATGGCTACACCTTC.

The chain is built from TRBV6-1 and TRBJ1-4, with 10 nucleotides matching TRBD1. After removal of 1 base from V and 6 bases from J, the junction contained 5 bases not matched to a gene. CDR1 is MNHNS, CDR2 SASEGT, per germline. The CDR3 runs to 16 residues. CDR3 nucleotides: TGTGCCAGCAGTGAAGAAATGGGACAGGGGTATGAAAAACTGTTTTTT. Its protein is CASSEEMGQGYEKLFF.

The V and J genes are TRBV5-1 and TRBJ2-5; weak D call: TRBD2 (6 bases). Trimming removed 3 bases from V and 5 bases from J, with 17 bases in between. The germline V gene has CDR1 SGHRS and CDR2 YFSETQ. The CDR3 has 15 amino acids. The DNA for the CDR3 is TGCGCCAGCAGCTCAACCGGGACTTTGGCCGAGACCCAGTACTTC. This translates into CASSSTGTLAETQYF.

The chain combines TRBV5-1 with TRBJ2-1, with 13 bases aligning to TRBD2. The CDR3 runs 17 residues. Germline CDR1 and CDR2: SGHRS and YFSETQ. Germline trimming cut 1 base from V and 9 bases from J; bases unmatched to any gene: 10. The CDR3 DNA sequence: TGCGCCAGCAGCTTGTTACCCGGACTAGCGGGAGTGACTGAGCAGTTCTTC. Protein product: CASSLLPGLAGVTEQFF.

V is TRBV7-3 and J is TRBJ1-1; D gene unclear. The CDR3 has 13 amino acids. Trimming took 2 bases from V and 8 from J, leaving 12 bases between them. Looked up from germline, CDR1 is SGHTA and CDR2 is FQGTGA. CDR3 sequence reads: CASSLGSWQEAFF. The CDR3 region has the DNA TGTGCCAGCAGCTTAGGGAGTTGGCAGGAAGCTTTCTTT.

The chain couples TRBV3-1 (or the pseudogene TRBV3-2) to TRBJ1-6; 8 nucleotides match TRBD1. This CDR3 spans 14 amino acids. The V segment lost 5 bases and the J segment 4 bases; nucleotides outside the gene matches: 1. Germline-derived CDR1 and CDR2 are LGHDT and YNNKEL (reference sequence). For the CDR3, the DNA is TGTGCCAGCAGCTGGACAGGGTATAATTCACCCCTCCACTTT. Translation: CASSWTGYNSPLHF.

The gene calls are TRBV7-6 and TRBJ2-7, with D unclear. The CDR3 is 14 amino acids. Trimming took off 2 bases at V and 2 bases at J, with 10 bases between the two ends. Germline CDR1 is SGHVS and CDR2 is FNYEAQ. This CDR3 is CASSLRSSTYEQYF. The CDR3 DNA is TGTGCCAGCAGCTTACGGAGTAGTACCTACGAGCAGTACTTC.

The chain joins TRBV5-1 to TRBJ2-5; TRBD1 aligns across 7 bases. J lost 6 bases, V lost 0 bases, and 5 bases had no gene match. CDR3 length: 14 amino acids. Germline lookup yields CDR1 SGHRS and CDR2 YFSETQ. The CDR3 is CASSLVGGGQTQYF. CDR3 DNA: TGCGCCAGCAGCTTGGTAGGGGGCGGTCAGACCCAGTACTTC.

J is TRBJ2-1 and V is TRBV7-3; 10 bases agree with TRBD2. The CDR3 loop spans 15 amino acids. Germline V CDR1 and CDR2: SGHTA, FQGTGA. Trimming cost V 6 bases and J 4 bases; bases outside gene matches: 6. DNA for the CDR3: TGTGCCAGCAGTCAAACTAGCGGGGCGTACAATGAGCAGTTCTTC. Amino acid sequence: CASSQTSGAYNEQFF.

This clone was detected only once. In DNA, the CDR3 is TGCGCCAGCAGCCGCCACGGGGGACAGAAAATACAAGAGACCCAGTACTTC. As protein: CASSRHGGQKIQETQYF. The V call is TRBV5-1, the J call TRBJ2-5; the D gene is possibly TRBD1 (7 bases). The length of the CDR3 is 17 residues. Trimming removed 4 bases from V and 2 bases from J, with 21 bases in between. Germline assignment: CDR1 SGHRS and CDR2 YFSETQ.

The CDR3 bases are TGTGCCAGCAGTTTAATGGGGGGGTATTTCTATGGCTACACCTTC. It specifies CASSLMGGYFYGYTF. The V gene is TRBV28, the J gene TRBJ1-2; possibly TRBD1 for D (5 bases). Germline CDR1 and CDR2: MDHEN and SYDVKM. CDR3 length equals 15 residues. V lost 2 bases to trimming and J lost 4 bases, with 14 bases between them.

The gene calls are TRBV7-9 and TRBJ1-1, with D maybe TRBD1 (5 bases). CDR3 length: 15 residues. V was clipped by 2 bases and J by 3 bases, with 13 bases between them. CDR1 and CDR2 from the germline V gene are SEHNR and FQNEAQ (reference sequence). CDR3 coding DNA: TGTGCCAGCAGCTTAATCCAGGGTAGTTACACTGAAGCTTTCTTT. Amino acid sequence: CASSLIQGSYTEAFF.

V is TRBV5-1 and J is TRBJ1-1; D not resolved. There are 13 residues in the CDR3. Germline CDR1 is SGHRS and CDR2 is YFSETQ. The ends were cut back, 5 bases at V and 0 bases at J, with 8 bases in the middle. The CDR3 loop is CASRIQMNTEAFF. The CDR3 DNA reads TGCGCCAGCAGGATTCAGATGAACACTGAAGCTTTCTTT.